This TCR beta chain was retrieved from a study of T cells in Graves' hyperthyroidism and ophthalmopathy. Study overall: The blood sample was taken at first diagnosis, before treatment began.

Germline V gene data show CDR1 as LNHDA and CDR2 as SQIVND (reference sequence). V gave up 5 bases and J gave up 1 base, with 14 bases separating them. The CDR3 has 16 amino acids. Diagnosis relied on clinical symptoms, serum thyroxine and TRAb, thyroid ultrasound and orbital computed tomography. TCR beta CDR3 regions were amplified from RNA transcripts. A first-round RT-PCR of the TCR CDR3 used the HTBI primer set. TCRdb used MiXCR to reprocess the multiplex PCR reads, holding one entry per CDR3 protein. The data show hundreds of thousands of distinct CDR3 sequences, just under 20% seen once. Sequenced: blood. This sequence originates from a man in his forties with Graves' ophthalmopathy. The chain combines TRBV19 with TRBJ2-2; no clear D gene. As DNA, the CDR3 is TGTGCCAGTAGTGCGCCCGGTGTCCTGAACACCGGGGAGCTGTTTTTT. Its translation: CASSAPGVLNTGELFF.